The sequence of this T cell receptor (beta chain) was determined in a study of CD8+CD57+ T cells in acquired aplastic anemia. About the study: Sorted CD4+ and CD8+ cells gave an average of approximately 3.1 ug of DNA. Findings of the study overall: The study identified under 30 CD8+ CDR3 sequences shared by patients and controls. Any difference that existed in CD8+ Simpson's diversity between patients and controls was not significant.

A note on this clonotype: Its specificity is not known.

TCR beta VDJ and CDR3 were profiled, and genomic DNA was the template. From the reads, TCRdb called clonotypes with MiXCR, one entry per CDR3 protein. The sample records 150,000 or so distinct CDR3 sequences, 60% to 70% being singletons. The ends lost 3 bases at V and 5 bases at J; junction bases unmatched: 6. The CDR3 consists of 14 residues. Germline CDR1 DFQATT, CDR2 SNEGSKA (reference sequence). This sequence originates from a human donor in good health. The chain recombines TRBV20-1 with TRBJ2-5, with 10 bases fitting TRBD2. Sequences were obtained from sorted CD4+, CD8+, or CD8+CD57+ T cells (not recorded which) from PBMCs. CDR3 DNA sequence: TGCAGTGCTAGTGATACTAGCGGGGTGGAGACCCAGTACTTC. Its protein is CSASDTSGVETQYF.